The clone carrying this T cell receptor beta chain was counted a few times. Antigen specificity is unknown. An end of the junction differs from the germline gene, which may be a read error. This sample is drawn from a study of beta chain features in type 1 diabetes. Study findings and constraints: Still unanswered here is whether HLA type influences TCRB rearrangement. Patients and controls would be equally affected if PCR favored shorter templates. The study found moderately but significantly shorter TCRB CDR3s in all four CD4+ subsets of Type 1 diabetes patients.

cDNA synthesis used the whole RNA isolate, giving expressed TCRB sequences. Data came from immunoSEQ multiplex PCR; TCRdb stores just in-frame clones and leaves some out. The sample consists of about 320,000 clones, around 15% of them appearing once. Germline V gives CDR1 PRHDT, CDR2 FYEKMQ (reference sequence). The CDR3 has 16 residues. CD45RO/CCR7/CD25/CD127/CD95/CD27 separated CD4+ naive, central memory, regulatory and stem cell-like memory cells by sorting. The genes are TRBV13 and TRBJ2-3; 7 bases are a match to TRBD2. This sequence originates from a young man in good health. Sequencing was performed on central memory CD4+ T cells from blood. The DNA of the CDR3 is TGCGCCAGCAGCCAAGGAGCAGCGGGGAGCACAGATACGCAGTATTTT. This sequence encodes CASSQGAAGSTDTQYF.